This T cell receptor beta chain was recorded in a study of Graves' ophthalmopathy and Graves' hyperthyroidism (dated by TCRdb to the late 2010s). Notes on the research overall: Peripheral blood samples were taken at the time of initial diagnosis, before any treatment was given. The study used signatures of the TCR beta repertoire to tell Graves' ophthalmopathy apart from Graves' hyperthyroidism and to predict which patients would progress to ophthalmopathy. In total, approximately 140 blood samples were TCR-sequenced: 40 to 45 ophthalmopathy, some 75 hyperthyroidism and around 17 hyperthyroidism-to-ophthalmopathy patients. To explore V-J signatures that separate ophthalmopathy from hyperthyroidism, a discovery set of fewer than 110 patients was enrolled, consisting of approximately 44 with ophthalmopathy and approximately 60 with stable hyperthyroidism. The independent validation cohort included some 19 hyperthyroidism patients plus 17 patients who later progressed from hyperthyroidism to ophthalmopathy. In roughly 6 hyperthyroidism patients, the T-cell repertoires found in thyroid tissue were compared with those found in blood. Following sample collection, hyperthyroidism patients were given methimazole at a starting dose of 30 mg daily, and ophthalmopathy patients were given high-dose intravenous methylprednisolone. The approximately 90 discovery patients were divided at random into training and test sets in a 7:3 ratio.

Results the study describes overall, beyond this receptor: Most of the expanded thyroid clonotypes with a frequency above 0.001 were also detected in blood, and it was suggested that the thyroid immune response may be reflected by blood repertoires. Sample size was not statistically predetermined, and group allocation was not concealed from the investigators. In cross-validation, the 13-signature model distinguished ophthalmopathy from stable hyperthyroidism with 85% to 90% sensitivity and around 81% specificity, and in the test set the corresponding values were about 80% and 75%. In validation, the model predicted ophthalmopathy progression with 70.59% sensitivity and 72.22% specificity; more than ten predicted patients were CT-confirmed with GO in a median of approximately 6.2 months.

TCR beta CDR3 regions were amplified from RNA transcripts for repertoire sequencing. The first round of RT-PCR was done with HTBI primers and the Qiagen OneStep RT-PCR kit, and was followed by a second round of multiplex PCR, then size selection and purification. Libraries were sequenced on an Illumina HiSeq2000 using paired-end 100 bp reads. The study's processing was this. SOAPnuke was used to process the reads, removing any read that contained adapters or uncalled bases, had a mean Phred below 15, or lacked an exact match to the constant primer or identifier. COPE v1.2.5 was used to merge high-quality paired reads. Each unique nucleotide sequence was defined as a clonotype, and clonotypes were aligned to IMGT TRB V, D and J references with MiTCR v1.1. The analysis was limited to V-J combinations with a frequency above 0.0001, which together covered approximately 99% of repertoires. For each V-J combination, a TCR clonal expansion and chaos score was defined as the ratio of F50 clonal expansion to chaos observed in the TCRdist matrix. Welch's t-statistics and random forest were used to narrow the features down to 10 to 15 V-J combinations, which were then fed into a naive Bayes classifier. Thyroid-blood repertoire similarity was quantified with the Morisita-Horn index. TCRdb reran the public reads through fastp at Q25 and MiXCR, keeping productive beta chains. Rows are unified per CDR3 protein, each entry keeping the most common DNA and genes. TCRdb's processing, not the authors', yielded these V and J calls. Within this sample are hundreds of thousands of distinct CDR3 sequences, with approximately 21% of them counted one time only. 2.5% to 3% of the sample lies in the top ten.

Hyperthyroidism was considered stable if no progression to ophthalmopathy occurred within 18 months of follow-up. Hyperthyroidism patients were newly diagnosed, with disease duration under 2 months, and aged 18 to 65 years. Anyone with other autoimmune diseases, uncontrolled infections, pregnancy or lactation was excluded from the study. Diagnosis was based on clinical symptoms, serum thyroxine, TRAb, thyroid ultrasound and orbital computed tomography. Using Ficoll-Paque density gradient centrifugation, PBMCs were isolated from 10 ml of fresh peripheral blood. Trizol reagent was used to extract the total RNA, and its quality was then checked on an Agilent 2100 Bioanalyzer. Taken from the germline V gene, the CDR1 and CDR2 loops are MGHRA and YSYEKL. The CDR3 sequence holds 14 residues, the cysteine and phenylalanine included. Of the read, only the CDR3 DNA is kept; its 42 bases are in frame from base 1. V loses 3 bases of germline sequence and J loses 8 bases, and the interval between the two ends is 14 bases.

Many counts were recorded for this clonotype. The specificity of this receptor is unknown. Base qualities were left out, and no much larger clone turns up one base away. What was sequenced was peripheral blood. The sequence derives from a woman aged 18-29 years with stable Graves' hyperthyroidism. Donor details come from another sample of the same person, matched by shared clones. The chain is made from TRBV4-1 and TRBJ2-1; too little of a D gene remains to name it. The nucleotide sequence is TGCGCCAGCAGCCAGGGTACTCAGATAGATGAGCAGTTCTTC. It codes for CASSQGTQIDEQFF.